The T cell receptor (beta chain) under discussion was sequenced for a study of T cells after yellow fever vaccination. Study-level information: Fractions of limited cellularity were prepared by means of SMART-Seq v4 Ultra Low Input. Whole-study results and caveats: Researchers cautioned that FACS-sorted repertoires could harbor abundant clonotypes contaminating from the bulk population. Only a minor proportion of clonotypes was detected across both CD4 and CD8 compartments.

A remark on this clonotype: Its antigen is still unknown.

Germline CDR1 SQVTM, CDR2 ANQGSEA. The CDR3 runs 13 residues. V lost 6 bases and J lost 8; bases outside the gene matches: 11. A 5'RACE template-switching step, the method used to make TCR cDNA, added a universal primer site and UMIs. Each CDR3 protein is one row after TCRdb ran MiXCR on the 5' RACE reads. The repertoire holds hundreds of thousands of distinct CDR3 sequences, with about 19% as singletons. The sequencing here drew on PBMCs, taken before the yellow fever booster vaccination. The TCR originated in a man between 18 and 35 years old who received the YFV17D yellow fever vaccine. This chain uses TRBV29-1 with TRBJ1-1; 8 positions agree with TRBD1. The CDR3 DNA reads TGCAGCGTGAAGCATACAGGGGGAATCGAAGCTTTCTTT. Protein product: CSVKHTGGIEAFF.